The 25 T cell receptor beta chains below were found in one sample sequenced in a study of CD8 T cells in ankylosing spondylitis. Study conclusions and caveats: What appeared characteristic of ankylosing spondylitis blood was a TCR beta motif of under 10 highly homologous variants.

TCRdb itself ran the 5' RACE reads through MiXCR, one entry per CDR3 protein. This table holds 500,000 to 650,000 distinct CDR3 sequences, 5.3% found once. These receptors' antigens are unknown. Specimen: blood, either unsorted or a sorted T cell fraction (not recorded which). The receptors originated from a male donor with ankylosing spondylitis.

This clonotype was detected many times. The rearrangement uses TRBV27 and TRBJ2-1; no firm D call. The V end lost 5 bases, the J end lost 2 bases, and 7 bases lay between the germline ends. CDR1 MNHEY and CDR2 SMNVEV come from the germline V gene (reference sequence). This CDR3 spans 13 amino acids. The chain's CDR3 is CASSNPAYNEQFF. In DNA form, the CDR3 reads TGTGCCAGCAGTAACCCGGCCTACAATGAGCAGTTCTTC.

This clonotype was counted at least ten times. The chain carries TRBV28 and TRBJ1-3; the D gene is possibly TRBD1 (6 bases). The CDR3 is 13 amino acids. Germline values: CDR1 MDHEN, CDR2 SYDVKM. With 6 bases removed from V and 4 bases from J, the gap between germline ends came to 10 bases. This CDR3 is CASRVGQGNTIYF. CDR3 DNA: TGTGCCAGCAGAGTAGGACAGGGAAACACCATATATTTT. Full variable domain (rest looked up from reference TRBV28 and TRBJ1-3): DVKVTQSSRYLVKRTGEKVFLECVQDMDHENMFWYRQDPGLGLRLIYFSYDVKMKEKGDIPEGYSVSREKKERFSLILESASTNQTSMYLCASRVGQGNTIYFGEGSWLTVV.

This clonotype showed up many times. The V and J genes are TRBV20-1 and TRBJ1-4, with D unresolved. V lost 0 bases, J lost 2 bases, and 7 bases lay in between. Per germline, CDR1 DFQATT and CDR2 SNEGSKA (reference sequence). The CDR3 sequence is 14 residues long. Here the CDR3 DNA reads TGCAGTGCTAGAGAGGCGTTGACTAATGAAAAACTGTTTTTT. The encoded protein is CSAREALTNEKLFF.

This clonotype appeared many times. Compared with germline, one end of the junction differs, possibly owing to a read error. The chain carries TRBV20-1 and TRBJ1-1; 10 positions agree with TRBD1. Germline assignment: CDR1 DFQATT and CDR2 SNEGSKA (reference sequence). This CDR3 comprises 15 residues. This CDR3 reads CSANSRTGGNSEAFF. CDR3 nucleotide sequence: TGCAGTGCTAATTCTAGGACAGGGGGGAACTCTGAAGCTTTCTTT.

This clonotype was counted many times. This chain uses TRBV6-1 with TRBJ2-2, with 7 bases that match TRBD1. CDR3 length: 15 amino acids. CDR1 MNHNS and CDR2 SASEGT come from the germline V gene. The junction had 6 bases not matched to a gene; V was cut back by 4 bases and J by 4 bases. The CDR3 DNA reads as TGTGCCAGCAGTGTGGACAGGAGGAGCACCGGGGAGCTGTTTTTT. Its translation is CASSVDRRSTGELFF.

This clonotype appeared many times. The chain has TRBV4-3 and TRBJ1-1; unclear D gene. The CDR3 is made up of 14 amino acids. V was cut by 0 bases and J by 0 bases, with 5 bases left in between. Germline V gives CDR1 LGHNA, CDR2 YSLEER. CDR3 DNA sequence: TGCGCCAGCAGCCAAGAGACACTGAACACTGAAGCTTTCTTT. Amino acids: CASSQETLNTEAFF.

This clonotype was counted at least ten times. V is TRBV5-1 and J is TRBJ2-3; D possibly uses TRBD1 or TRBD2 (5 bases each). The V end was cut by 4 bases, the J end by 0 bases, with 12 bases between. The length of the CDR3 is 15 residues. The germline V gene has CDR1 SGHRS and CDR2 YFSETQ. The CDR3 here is CASSIQGVSTDTQYF. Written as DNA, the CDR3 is TGCGCCAGCAGCATTCAGGGAGTAAGCACAGATACGCAGTATTTT.

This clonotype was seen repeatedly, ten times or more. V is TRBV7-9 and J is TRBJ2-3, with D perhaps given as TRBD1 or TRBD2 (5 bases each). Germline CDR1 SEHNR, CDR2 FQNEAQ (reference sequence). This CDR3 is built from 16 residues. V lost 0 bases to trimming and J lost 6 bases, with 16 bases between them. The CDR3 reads CASSLATGPRRDTQYF. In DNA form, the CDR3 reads TGTGCCAGCAGCTTAGCTACGGGACCTAGGAGGGATACGCAGTATTTT.

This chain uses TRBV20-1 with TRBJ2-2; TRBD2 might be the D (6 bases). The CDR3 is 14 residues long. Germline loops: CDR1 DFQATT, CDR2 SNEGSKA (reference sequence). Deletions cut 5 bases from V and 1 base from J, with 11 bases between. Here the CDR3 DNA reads TGCAGTGCTGTAACTAGCAGGAACACCGGGGAGCTGTTTTTT. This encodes CSAVTSRNTGELFF.

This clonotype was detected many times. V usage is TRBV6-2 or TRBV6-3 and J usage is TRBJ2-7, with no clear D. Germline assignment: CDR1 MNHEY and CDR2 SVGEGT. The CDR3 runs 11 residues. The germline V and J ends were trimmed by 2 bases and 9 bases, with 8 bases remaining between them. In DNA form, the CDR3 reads TGTGCCAGCAGTTACGCCATTCGGCAGTACTTC. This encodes CASSYAIRQYF.

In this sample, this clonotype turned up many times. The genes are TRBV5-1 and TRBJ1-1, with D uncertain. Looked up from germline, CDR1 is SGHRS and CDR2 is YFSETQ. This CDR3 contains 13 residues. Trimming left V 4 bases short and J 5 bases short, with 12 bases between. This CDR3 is CASSPITGTEAFF. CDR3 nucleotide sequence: TGCGCCAGCAGCCCAATTACCGGGACTGAAGCTTTCTTT.

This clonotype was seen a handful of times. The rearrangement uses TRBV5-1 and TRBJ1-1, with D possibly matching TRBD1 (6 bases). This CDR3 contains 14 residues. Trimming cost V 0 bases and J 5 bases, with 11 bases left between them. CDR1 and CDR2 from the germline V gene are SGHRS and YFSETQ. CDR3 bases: TGCGCCAGCAGCTTGGAGCTGGGACAAACTGAAGCTTTCTTT. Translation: CASSLELGQTEAFF.

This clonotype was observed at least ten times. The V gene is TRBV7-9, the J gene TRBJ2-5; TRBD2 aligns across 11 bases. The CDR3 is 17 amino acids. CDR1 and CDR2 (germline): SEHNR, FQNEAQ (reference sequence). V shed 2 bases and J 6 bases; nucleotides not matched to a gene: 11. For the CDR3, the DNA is TGTGCCAGCAGCTTACGGTCAACTAGCGGGGGAGGAAAGACCCAGTACTTC. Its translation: CASSLRSTSGGGKTQYF.

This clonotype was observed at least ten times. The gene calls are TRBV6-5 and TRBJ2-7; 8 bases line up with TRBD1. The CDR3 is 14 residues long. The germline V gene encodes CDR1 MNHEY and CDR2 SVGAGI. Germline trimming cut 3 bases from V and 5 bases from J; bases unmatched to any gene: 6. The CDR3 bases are TGTGCCAGCAGTTATAGGACAGGGTTGCACGAGCAGTACTTC. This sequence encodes CASSYRTGLHEQYF.

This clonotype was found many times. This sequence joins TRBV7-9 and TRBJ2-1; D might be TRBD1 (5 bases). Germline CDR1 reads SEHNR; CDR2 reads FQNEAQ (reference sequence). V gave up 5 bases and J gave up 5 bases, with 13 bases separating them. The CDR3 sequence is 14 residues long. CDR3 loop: CASSQGSPNNEQFF. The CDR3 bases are TGTGCCAGCAGCCAGGGAAGTCCTAACAATGAGCAGTTCTTC.

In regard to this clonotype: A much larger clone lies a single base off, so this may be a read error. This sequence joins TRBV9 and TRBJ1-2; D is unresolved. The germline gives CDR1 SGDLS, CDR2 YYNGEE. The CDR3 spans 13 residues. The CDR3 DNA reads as TGTTCCAGCAGCGTAGAAGGCGGCTATGGCTACACCTTC. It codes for CSSSVEGGYGYTF. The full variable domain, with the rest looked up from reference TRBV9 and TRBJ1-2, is DSGVTQTPKHLITATGQRVTLRCSPRSGDLSVYWYQQSLDQGLQFLIQYYNGEERAKGNILERFSAQQFPDLHSELNLSSLELGDSALYFCSSSVEGGYGYTFGSGTRLTVV.

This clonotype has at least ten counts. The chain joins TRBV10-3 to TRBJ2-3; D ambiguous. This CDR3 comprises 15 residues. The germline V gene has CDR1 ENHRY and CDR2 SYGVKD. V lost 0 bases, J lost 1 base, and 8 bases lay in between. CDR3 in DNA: TGTGCCATCAGTGAGTCGACTGTCGGCACAGATACGCAGTATTTT. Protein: CAISESTVGTDTQYF.

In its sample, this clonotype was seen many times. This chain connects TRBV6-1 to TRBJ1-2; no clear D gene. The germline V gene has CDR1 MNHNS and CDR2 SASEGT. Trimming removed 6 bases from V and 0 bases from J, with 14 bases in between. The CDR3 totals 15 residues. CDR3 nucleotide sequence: TGTGCCAGCAGCCTCGGACCCCAAGCTAACTATGGCTACACCTTC. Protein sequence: CASSLGPQANYGYTF.

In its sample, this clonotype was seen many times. In DNA, the CDR3 is TGCGCCAGCAGCTTGTATTCTAGCGCGAACACCGGGGAGCTGTTTTTT. The encoded protein is CASSLYSSANTGELFF. The rearrangement uses TRBV5-1 and TRBJ2-2, with a possible D match to TRBD2 (6 bases). The germline V and J ends were trimmed by 1 base and 0 bases, with 10 bases remaining between them. This CDR3 spans 16 amino acids. Per the germline V gene, CDR1 is SGHRS and CDR2 is YFSETQ.

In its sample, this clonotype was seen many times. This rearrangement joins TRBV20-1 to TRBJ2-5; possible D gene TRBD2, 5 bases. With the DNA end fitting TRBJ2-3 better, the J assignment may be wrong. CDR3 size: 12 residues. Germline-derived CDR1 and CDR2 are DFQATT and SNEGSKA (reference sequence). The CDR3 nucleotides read TGCAGTGCTAGGGTCCGGGGTGAGACGCAGTATTTT. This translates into CSARVRGETQYF.

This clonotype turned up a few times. The CDR3 spells CASNLSPGPRHGYTF. Here the CDR3 DNA reads TGTGCCAGCAACCTGAGCCCCGGCCCCCGCCATGGCTACACCTTC. V is TRBV7-9 and J is TRBJ1-2, with D unresolved. The germline gives CDR1 SEHNR, CDR2 FQNEAQ (reference sequence). V dropped 7 bases and J dropped 6 bases, with 21 bases sitting between them. The CDR3 runs to 15 residues. The full variable domain, completed using reference TRBV7-9 and TRBJ1-2, is DTGVSQNPRHKITKRGQNVTFRCDPISEHNRLYWYRQTLGQGPEFLTYFQNEAQLEKSRLLSDRFSAERPKGSFSTLEIQRTEQGDSAMYLCASNLSPGPRHGYTFGSGTRLTVV.

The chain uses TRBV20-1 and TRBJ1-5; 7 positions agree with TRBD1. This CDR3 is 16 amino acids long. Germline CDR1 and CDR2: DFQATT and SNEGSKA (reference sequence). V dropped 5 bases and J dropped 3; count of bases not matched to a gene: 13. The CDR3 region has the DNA TGCAGTGCTCCCCCCCGCCTGGGACAGACCAATCAGCCCCAGCATTTT. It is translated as CSAPPRLGQTNQPQHF.

The CDR3 loop is CASSQLLGTYEQYF. In nucleotides, the CDR3 is TGTGCCAGCAGCCAGCTGTTAGGTACCTACGAGCAGTACTTC. The chain links TRBV12-3 or TRBV12-4 to TRBJ2-7; D not certain. V lost 6 bases to trimming and J lost 2 bases, with 14 bases between them. This CDR3 has 14 residues.

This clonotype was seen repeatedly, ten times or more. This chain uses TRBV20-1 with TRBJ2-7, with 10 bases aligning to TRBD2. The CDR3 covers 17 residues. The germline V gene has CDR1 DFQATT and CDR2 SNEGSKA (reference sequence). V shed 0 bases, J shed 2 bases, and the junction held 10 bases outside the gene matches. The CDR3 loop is CSARDGVAGGSTYEQYF. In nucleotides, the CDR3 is TGCAGTGCTAGAGATGGAGTAGCGGGGGGCTCAACCTACGAGCAGTACTTC.

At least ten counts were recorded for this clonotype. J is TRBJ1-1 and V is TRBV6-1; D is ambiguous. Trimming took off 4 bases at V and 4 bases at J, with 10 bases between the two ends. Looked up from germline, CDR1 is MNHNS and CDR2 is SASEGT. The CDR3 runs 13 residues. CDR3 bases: TGTGCCAGCAGTGCTGCGAGGGCCACTGAAGCTTTCTTT. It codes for CASSAARATEAFF.